One sample yielded the 26 T cell receptor beta chains listed below, sequenced in a study of T cell repertoires in cytomegalovirus infection. Their specific antigens are unknown. A single record per CDR3 protein comes from TCRdb applying MiXCR to the reads. The sample has under 300,000 distinct CDR3 sequences; about 20% are singletons. Sequenced here: cultured PBMCs, sampled from culture after CMV antigen stimulation. All receptors derive from a human donor in good health (CMV status not recorded). Some clones in this sample may be carry-over from other donors' samples.

The sample holds a few counts of this clonotype. This chain connects TRBV7-2 to TRBJ2-3; 7 nucleotides agree with TRBD1. CDR1 and CDR2 from the germline V gene are SGHTA and FQGNSA. The V gene end was trimmed by 0 bases and the J gene end by 5 bases; junction bases not matched to a gene: 5. There are 15 residues in the CDR3. DNA for the CDR3: TGTGCCAGCAGCTTAGCAAGGGGGCGCGGAGATACGCAGTATTTT. Translating it yields CASSLARGRGDTQYF.

The rearrangement uses TRBV27 and TRBJ1-1; perhaps TRBD1 as D (5 bases). The CDR3 contains 13 residues. Trimming pared 7 bases from V and 7 bases from J, leaving 16 bases between. CDR1 and CDR2 from the germline V gene are MNHEY and SMNVEV (reference sequence). CDR3 sequence (DNA): TGTGCCAGCAACATCCGGGCAGACAGTGAAGCTTTCTTT. It translates to CASNIRADSEAFF.

This clonotype was seen many times. The J gene is TRBJ2-3, the V gene TRBV6-4; 10 nucleotides line up with TRBD1. After removal of 2 bases from V and 4 bases from J, the junction contained 0 bases not matched to a gene. The CDR3 totals 14 residues. Per the germline V gene, CDR1 is MRHNA and CDR2 is SNTAGT. The CDR3: CASSDGQGADTQYF. The CDR3 DNA is TGTGCCAGCAGTGACGGACAGGGGGCAGATACGCAGTATTTT.

The chain carries TRBV29-1 and TRBJ2-2, with a weak D call TRBD2 (5 bases). CDR3 length equals 13 residues. The germline gives CDR1 SQVTM, CDR2 ANQGSEA. The ends were cut back, 7 bases at V and 4 bases at J, with 13 bases in the middle. The CDR3 protein is CSAITRVTGELFF. In DNA, the CDR3 is TGCAGCGCGATTACTAGGGTCACCGGGGAGCTGTTTTTT.

This clonotype was detected ten times or more. The chain has TRBV12-3 or TRBV12-4 and TRBJ1-5; the D is unclear. The CDR3 is made up of 13 amino acids. V was cut by 1 base and J by 4 bases, with 5 bases left in between. The CDR3 protein is CASSLGKNQPQHF. CDR3 sequence (DNA): TGTGCCAGCAGTTTAGGGAAGAATCAGCCCCAGCATTTT.

This sequence joins TRBV11-2 and TRBJ1-3; tentatively, D is TRBD1 (6 bases). Trimming removed 5 bases from V and 12 bases from J, with 11 bases in between. Germline-derived CDR1 and CDR2 are SGHAT and FQNNGV. The CDR3 totals 11 residues. CDR3: CASSGTPVIYF. The DNA for the CDR3 is TGTGCCAGCAGCGGGACACCAGTCATATATTTT.

The chain links TRBV6-5 to TRBJ2-5, with 10 bases identical to TRBD2. The CDR3 spans 15 residues. Per the germline V gene, CDR1 is MNHEY and CDR2 is SVGAGI. V shed 2 bases and J 3 bases; nucleotides not matched to a gene: 3. The CDR3: CASSYLSGREETQYF. The CDR3 DNA reads as TGTGCCAGCAGTTACCTGAGCGGGAGGGAAGAGACCCAGTACTTC.

The sample holds many counts of this clonotype. The rearrangement uses TRBV2 and TRBJ2-1; D may correspond to TRBD1 or TRBD2 (6 bases each). The germline CDR1 and CDR2 sequences are SNHLY and FYNNEI. The germline V and J ends were trimmed by 7 bases and 2 bases, with 15 bases remaining between them. The length of the CDR3 is 15 residues. CDR3 bases: TGTGCCAGCAAATCCGGGGGCTCACCCTACAATGAGCAGTTCTTC. It encodes CASKSGGSPYNEQFF.

This clonotype has at least ten counts. This chain joins TRBV2 and TRBJ1-3, with D unclear. V was pared by 5 bases and J by 4 bases, with 6 bases between. Germline CDR1 reads SNHLY; CDR2 reads FYNNEI. This CDR3 comprises 12 residues. The CDR3 sequence: CASSTMGNTIYF. CDR3 coding DNA: TGTGCCAGCAGTACCATGGGAAACACCATATATTTT.

This clonotype was observed at least ten times. The chain uses TRBV10-3 and TRBJ2-5; 8 bases align to TRBD2. Germline V gene lookup returns CDR1 ENHRY and CDR2 SYGVKD. J was trimmed by 7 bases and V by 10 bases; bases with no gene match: 17. The CDR3 runs to 15 residues. The DNA for the CDR3 is TGTGCCACCGGGGGGGGGGCCCGAACCCAATGGACCCAGTACTTC. The encoded protein is CATGGGARTQWTQYF.

The J gene is TRBJ1-2, the V gene TRBV3-1; D ambiguous. Trimming pared 2 bases from V and 11 bases from J, leaving 18 bases between. The CDR3 spans 14 residues. Germline CDR1 and CDR2: LGHDT and YNNKEL (reference sequence). The CDR3 is CASSQLTNPTIYTF. In DNA form, the CDR3 reads TGTGCCAGCAGCCAACTAACGAATCCTACCATTTACACCTTC.

The DNA for the CDR3 is TGTGCCAGCAGTCTTCTAGCGGGGAACGGTGAGCAGTTCTTC. Residues: CASSLLAGNGEQFF. The chain carries TRBV28 and TRBJ2-1; 9 bases line up with TRBD2. The CDR3 spans 14 residues. Germline-derived CDR1 and CDR2 are MDHEN and SYDVKM. V lost 5 bases to trimming and J lost 9 bases; unmatched junction nucleotides: 8.

The chain joins TRBV7-2 to TRBJ2-7; D may be TRBD2 (5 bases). The germline CDR1 and CDR2 sequences are SGHTA and FQGNSA. CDR3 length: 16 amino acids. Trimming shortened V by 2 bases and J by 5 bases, and 19 bases separated the two germline ends. The CDR3 is CASSLPIGSSTHEQYF. CDR3 nucleotides: TGTGCCAGCAGCTTACCCATAGGGAGCTCTACCCACGAGCAGTACTTC.

The chain links TRBV7-9 to TRBJ2-7; tentative D call: TRBD2 (6 bases). The V gene lost 5 bases and the J gene lost 0 bases, with 20 bases spanning the gap. CDR1 is SEHNR, CDR2 FQNEAQ, per germline (reference sequence). CDR3 length: 17 residues. This chain's CDR3 is CASSPRWGEQSSYEQYF. CDR3 coding DNA: TGTGCCAGCAGCCCTCGCTGGGGGGAACAGAGCTCCTACGAGCAGTACTTC.

This clonotype appeared a few times. The V and J genes are TRBV27 and TRBJ1-4; possibly TRBD1 for D (5 bases). The CDR3 sequence is 14 residues long. V was shortened by 8 bases and J by 7 bases, with 17 bases between the two germline ends. Germline V CDR1 and CDR2: MNHEY, SMNVEV (reference sequence). In DNA form, the CDR3 reads TGTGCCAGCCGTCGCGGGGGTTTATTTGAAAAACTGTTTTTT. Encoded protein: CASRRGGLFEKLFF.

The chain combines TRBV28 with TRBJ1-4; no firm D call. V was cut by 3 bases and J by 3 bases, with 8 bases left in between. Germline CDR1 is MDHEN and CDR2 is SYDVKM. This CDR3 region has 14 residues. CDR3 in DNA: TGTGCCAGCAGTTTCGGAGGGCCTAATGAAAAACTGTTTTTT. Translated, it gives CASSFGGPNEKLFF.

This clonotype was seen more than once but under ten times. The V and J genes are TRBV28 and TRBJ2-1; 13 bases map to TRBD2. CDR1 and CDR2 (germline): MDHEN, SYDVKM. The CDR3 consists of 18 residues. Trimming took 2 bases from V and 3 from J; bases not matched to a gene: 7. The CDR3 loop reads CASSLRTSGSVIYNEQFF. The CDR3 region has the DNA TGTGCCAGCAGTTTAAGGACTAGCGGGAGCGTAATCTACAATGAGCAGTTCTTC. Supplemented by reference TRBV28 and TRBJ2-1, the full variable domain reads DVKVTQSSRYLVKRTGEKVFLECVQDMDHENMFWYRQDPGLGLRLIYFSYDVKMKEKGDIPEGYSVSREKKERFSLILESASTNQTSMYLCASSLRTSGSVIYNEQFFGPGTRLTVL.

CDR3 region: CASSSTGTGGEYEQYF. In DNA form, the CDR3 reads TGTGCCAGCAGTTCTACCGGGACAGGGGGCGAGTACGAGCAGTACTTC. The chain couples TRBV28 to TRBJ2-7, with 12 bases aligning to TRBD1. V was clipped by 4 bases and J by 4 bases; unmatched bases: 8. Germline lookup yields CDR1 MDHEN and CDR2 SYDVKM. This CDR3 has 16 amino acids.

Many counts were recorded for this clonotype. The rearrangement links TRBV6-2 or TRBV6-3 to TRBJ2-1; D is perhaps TRBD2 (6 bases). The V gene lost 6 bases and the J gene lost 9 bases, with 21 bases spanning the gap. This CDR3 region has 15 residues. Germline CDR1 is MNHEY and CDR2 is SVGEGT. The CDR3 nucleotides read TGTGCCAGCAGCGACACCGGGACTTGGGTATTTGAGCAGTTCTTC. The encoded protein is CASSDTGTWVFEQFF.

This clonotype turned up a few times. The CDR3 nucleotides are TGTGCCAGCAGCTACGGGCTACGGGGGAATGAGCAGTTCTTC. It yields the protein CASSYGLRGNEQFF. J is TRBJ2-1 and V is TRBV14; D is perhaps TRBD2 (6 bases). Trimming took off 5 bases at V and 7 bases at J, with 15 bases between the two ends. Germline values: CDR1 SGHDN, CDR2 FVKESK. The CDR3 length is 14 residues.

The J gene is TRBJ2-1, the V gene TRBV20-1; D possibly uses TRBD1 or TRBD2 (5 bases each). The germline gives CDR1 DFQATT, CDR2 SNEGSKA (reference sequence). The V end lost 5 bases, the J end lost 8 bases, and 22 bases lay between the germline ends. This CDR3 has 15 residues. The CDR3 region is CSAGIRDPAKYEQFF. CDR3 bases: TGCAGTGCTGGGATCCGGGACCCGGCGAAATATGAGCAGTTCTTC.

The rearrangement joins TRBV7-2 to TRBJ1-6, with TRBD1 matching 7 bases. The trim removed 7 bases at V and 8 bases at J, leaving 14 bases unmatched. Germline CDR1 SGHTA, CDR2 FQGNSA. CDR3 size: 16 residues. The CDR3 sequence: CASTLRQGGTYSPLHF. The CDR3 DNA follows: TGTGCCAGCACCCTACGTCAGGGGGGCACGTATTCACCCCTCCACTTT.

V and J are TRBV3-1 and TRBJ2-3; D gene uncertain. There are 14 residues in the CDR3. Germline V gene sequence: CDR1 LGHDT, CDR2 YNNKEL (reference sequence). V was clipped by 0 bases and J by 4 bases, with 8 bases between them. CDR3 in amino acids: CASSQDLRSDTQYF. In DNA form, the CDR3 reads TGTGCCAGCAGCCAAGATTTGAGATCAGATACGCAGTATTTT.

The chain employs TRBV28 and TRBJ2-1; 9 bases fit TRBD1. CDR3 length: 18 amino acids. J lost 4 bases, V lost 0 bases, and 10 bases had no gene match. Germline lookup yields CDR1 MDHEN and CDR2 SYDVKM. CDR3 DNA sequence: TGTGCCAGCAGTTTATGGGGCTCTGTAGGGACAGGGTACAATGAGCAGTTCTTC. Encoded protein: CASSLWGSVGTGYNEQFF.

This clonotype was detected ten times or more. The chain employs TRBV25-1 and TRBJ2-1, with TRBD2 as a possible D gene (6 bases). The V and J ends lost 5 bases and 7 bases respectively, with 15 bases between them. This CDR3 has 14 residues. CDR1 and CDR2 (germline): MGHDK, SYGVNS. For the CDR3, the DNA is TGTGCCAGCAGTCGGGACTCCCGAGGGAATGAGCAGTTCTTC. It codes for CASSRDSRGNEQFF.

There are a few counts of this clonotype. The chain uses TRBV18 and TRBJ2-7, with D possibly being TRBD2 (5 bases). CDR3 length equals 14 residues. Germline V CDR1 and CDR2: KGHSH, LQKENI. Trimming removed 2 bases at V and 0 bases at J, with 8 bases between. CDR3: CASSPGGASYEQYV. The CDR3 region has the DNA TGTGCCAGCTCACCAGGAGGAGCCTCCTACGAGCAGTACGTC.